These T cell receptor beta chains were read from a single sample in a study of OX40 agonist ivuxolimab in advanced cancers. Using immunoSEQ multiplex PCR, the repertoire was profiled, and TCRdb retains in-frame clones only, with some absent. The data contain 70,000 to 75,000 clones, roughly nine tenths of them singletons. Sample: CD4+ or CD8+ T cells sorted from blood, taken in a trial of the OX40 agonist ivuxolimab. The source of these receptors is an adult with an advanced solid tumor such as melanoma, head and neck, liver or kidney cancer. Both conserved end residues are part of each CDR3. The D gene is left open where the match is weak. Clone size is not always given. Where it is, it says once, few, many or a class for expanded clones.

D	V	size	J	DNA	CDR3
TRBD2	TRBV4-1	-	TRBJ2-1	TGCGCCAGCAGCCGGACACCTAGCGGGACCTACAGCTCCTACAATGAGCAGTTCTTC	CASSRTPSGTYSSYNEQFF
-	TRBV7-7	-	TRBJ2-1	TGTGCCAGCAGCTTGGGGACCGGTTACAATGAGCAGTTCTTC	CASSLGTGYNEQFF
-	TRBV5-5	-	TRBJ2-2	TGTGCCAGCAGCTTGATTGTCGGCCAAATTAACACCGGGGAGCTGTTTTTT	CASSLIVGQINTGELFF
-	TRBV18	-	TRBJ2-1	TGTGCCAGCTCACAATCGGCGGGGACTTATAACAATGAGCAGTTCTTC	CASSQSAGTYNNEQFF
-	TRBV5-6	once	TRBJ1-2	TGTGCCAGCAGCTTGGCGGTGGGACATGGCTACACCTTC	CASSLAVGHGYTF
-	TRBV6-6	once	TRBJ1-1	TGTGCCAGCAGTTACTCCACGAGAAACACTGAAGCTTTCTTT	CASSYSTRNTEAFF
TRBD1	TRBV18	-	TRBJ1-2	TGTGCCAGCTCACAGGGGACAGGGACGGGAGGCTACACCTTC	CASSQGTGTGGYTF
-	TRBV6-6	once	TRBJ1-5	TGTGCCAGCAGTTACTGGGATAGCAATCAGCCCCAGCATTTT	CASSYWDSNQPQHF
-	TRBV29-1	-	TRBJ2-1	TGCAGCGTTGTAGTAGGAGGGTCAAGGGATGAGCAGTTCTTC	CSVVVGGSRDEQFF
-	TRBV19	-	TRBJ1-2	TGTGCCAGTAGTATAGTCCGGTCCCACTATGGCTACACCTTC	CASSIVRSHYGYTF
TRBD2	TRBV9	once	TRBJ2-1	TGTGCCAGCAGCGTACTAGCGGGAGTGGGTGAGCAGTTCTTC	CASSVLAGVGEQFF
-	TRBV15	-	TRBJ2-1	TGTGCCACCGGGCAAAATTATGAGCAGTTCTTC	CATGQNYEQFF